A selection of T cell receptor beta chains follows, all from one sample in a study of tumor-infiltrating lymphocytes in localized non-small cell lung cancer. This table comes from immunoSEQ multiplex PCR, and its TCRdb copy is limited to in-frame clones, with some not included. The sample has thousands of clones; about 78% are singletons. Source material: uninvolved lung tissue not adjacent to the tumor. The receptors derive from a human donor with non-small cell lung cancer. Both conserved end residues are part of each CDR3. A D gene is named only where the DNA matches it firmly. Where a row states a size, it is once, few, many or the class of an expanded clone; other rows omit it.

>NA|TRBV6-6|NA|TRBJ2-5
TGTGCCACCGGGGCCCTTCAAGAGACCCAGTACTTC
CATGALQETQYF
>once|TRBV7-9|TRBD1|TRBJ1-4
TGTGCCAGCAGCTTAGTTGGGACAGGGATGGAAAAACTGTTTTTT
CASSLVGTGMEKLFF
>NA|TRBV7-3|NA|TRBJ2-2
TGTGCCAGCAGCCCAGCGAACACCGGGGAGCTGTTTTTT
CASSPANTGELFF
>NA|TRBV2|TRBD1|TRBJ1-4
TGTGCCAGCAGTGAAGCGGGACAGGGTTATGAAAAACTGTTTTTT
CASSEAGQGYEKLFF
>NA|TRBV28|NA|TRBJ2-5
TGTGCCAGCAGTTTGGGTAGGGAAGAGACCCAGTACTTC
CASSLGREETQYF
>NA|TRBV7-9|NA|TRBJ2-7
TGTGCCAGCAGCTCCTGGGCCAGTTTGAGGGGCGAGCAGTACTTC
CASSSWASLRGEQYF
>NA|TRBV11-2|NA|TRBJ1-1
TGTGCCAGCAGCTTAGGGGCGGCGAACACTGAAGCTTTCTTT
CASSLGAANTEAFF
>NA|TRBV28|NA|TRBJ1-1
TGTGCCAGCAGCCTCCAGCTTTCGGGTACGGTTGAAGCTTTCTTT
CASSLQLSGTVEAFF
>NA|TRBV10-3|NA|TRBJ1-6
TGTGCCATCAGTCCGATCAGGGATGGCTCACCCCTCCACTTT
CAISPIRDGSPLHF
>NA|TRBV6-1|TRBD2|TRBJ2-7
TGTGCCAGCACTTCTAGCGGCCCCTACGAGCAGTACTTC
CASTSSGPYEQYF
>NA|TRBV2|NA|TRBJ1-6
TGTGCCAGCATCAACGGGGAGGGGAGTTCACCCCTCCACTTT
CASINGEGSSPLHF
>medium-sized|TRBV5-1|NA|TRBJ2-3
TGCGCCAGCAGAGTAGCAACGGGGTCAGATACGCAGTATTTT
CASRVATGSDTQYF
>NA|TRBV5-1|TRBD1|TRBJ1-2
TGCGCCAGCAGCGACGGGACAGGGGGAGGCTACACCTTC
CASSDGTGGGYTF
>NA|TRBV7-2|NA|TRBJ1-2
TGTGCCAGCAGCTTGGGGGGCGCAGGCTATGGCTACACCTTC
CASSLGGAGYGYTF
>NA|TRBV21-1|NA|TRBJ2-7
TGTGCCAGCATTCACCGGGACAGACACTACGAGCAGTACTTC
CASIHRDRHYEQYF
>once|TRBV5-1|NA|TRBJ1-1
TGCGCCAGCAGCTTGGAAGGAATGAACACTGAAGCTTTCTTT
CASSLEGMNTEAFF
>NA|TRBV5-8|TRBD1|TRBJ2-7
TGTGCCAGCAGTCGATCACAGGGGGCCTACGAGCAGTACTTC
CASSRSQGAYEQYF
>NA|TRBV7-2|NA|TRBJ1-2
TGTGCCAGCAGCGCCCTACAGGGTACCTATGGCTACACCTTC
CASSALQGTYGYTF
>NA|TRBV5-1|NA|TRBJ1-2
TGCGCCAGCAGTGGGAACACATTGAACTATGGCTACACCTTC
CASSGNTLNYGYTF
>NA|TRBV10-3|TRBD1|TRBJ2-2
TGTGCCATCAGGACGGGACAGCTCACCGGGGAGCTGTTTTTT
CAIRTGQLTGELFF
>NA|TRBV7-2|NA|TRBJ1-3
TGTGCCAGCAGCCCGGACGGCTCTGGAAACACCATATATTTT
CASSPDGSGNTIYF
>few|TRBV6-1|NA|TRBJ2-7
TGTGCCAGCAGTGAGACCATTCGGGGGAACGAGCAGTACTTC
CASSETIRGNEQYF
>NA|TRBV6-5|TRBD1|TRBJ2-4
TGTGCCAGCAGTTATTCCGGGACAGGGAAAAACATTCAGTACTTC
CASSYSGTGKNIQYF
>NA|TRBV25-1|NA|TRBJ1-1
TGTGCCAGCGAACAGGAGCGGCACACTGAAGCTTTCTTT
CASEQERHTEAFF
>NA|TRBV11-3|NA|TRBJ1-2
TGTGCCAGCAGCTTAGACATCGGGGGCTACACCTTC
CASSLDIGGYTF
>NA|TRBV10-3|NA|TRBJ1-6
TGTGCCATCAGAGGGCCGGAAGGTTCACCCCTCCACTTT
CAIRGPEGSPLHF
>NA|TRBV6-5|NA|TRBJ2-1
TGTGCCAGCAGTTACGCCGGTGGTAGGAATGAGCAGTTCTTC
CASSYAGGRNEQFF
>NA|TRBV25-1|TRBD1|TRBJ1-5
TGTGCCAGCAGTGAACAGGGGGGAAGCCAGCCCCAGCATTTT
CASSEQGGSQPQHF
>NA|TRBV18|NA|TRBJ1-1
TGTGCCAGCTCACTACAGGAGGAAGCTTTCTTT
CASSLQEEAFF
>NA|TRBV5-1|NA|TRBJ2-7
TGCGCCAGCAGCTTGTTTGCAGATAACTACGAGCAGTACTTC
CASSLFADNYEQYF
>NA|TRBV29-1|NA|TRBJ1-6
TGCAGCGCCCAACAGGACTATAATTCACCCCTCCACTTT
CSAQQDYNSPLHF
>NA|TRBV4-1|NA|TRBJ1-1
TGCGCCAGCAGCTATTTGGGAGGGGCCGACATGAACACTGAAGCTTTCTTT
CASSYLGGADMNTEAFF
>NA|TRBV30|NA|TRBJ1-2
TGTGCCTGGAGTAACCTCTACGGGGAGAACACCTTC
CAWSNLYGENTF
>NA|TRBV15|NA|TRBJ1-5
TGTGCCACCAGCCGTCGTTCGCGGGCAAGCAATCAGCCCCAGCATTTT
CATSRRSRASNQPQHF
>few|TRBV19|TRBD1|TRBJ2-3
TGTGCCAGTAGTGCCCAGGGGGCGACAGATACGCAGTATTTT
CASSAQGATDTQYF
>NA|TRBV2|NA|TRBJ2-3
TGTGCCAGCAGCCTTACACGAGATACGCAGTATTTT
CASSLTRDTQYF
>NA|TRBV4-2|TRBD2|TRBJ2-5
TGTGCCAGCAGCCAAACTCAGGGACTAGCGGGGGCCCTCCAAGAGACCCAGTACTTC
CASSQTQGLAGALQETQYF
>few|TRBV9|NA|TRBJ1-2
TGTGCCAGCAGCGGAGTTGGCTCCCCTACCTACACCTTC
CASSGVGSPTYTF
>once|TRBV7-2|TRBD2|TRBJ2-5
TGTGCCAGCAGCTTGCGGGCTGCTAGCGGGGGTCGAGAGACCCAGTACTTC
CASSLRAASGGRETQYF
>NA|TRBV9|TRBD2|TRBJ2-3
TGTGCCAGCAGCCCCCGTAGTGGACTAGCGGGGACAGATACGCAGTATTTT
CASSPRSGLAGTDTQYF